These 14 T cell receptor beta chains share one sample of origin, sequenced in a study of spatial heterogeneity in lung cancer. TCRdb re-called the 5' RACE reads with MiXCR, one entry per CDR3 protein. The sample lists approximately 92,000 distinct CDR3 sequences, about 12% occurring once. Time point reported: sample taken at primary tumor resection. The material sequenced was PBMCs, taken at surgery. The receptors were sampled from a male donor with early-stage non-small cell lung cancer.

In this sample, this clonotype turned up a few times. The V gene is TRBV7-9, the J gene TRBJ2-1; 12 bases align to TRBD2. Germline values: CDR1 SEHNR, CDR2 FQNEAQ (reference sequence). The CDR3 consists of 16 residues. Trimming removed 8 bases from V and 4 bases from J; junction bases left unmatched: 9. The CDR3: CASEALAGGAYNEQFF. The DNA of the CDR3 is TGTGCCAGCGAAGCACTAGCGGGAGGTGCTTACAATGAGCAGTTCTTC.

This clonotype was counted a few times. The chain uses TRBV7-9 and TRBJ2-1; 9 nucleotides agree with TRBD2. Germline values: CDR1 SEHNR, CDR2 FQNEAQ (reference sequence). V lost 5 bases and J lost 8; bases outside the gene matches: 10. The CDR3 consists of 15 residues. The CDR3 here is CASSRNSGSLDEQFF. The CDR3 DNA reads TGTGCCAGCAGCCGTAATAGCGGGAGTTTGGATGAGCAGTTCTTC.

The gene calls are TRBV9 and TRBJ1-2; 7 positions match TRBD1. The CDR3 has 16 residues. V gave up 5 bases and J gave up 0 bases; unmatched junction bases: 10. Germline-derived CDR1 and CDR2 are SGDLS and YYNGEE. CDR3 in amino acids: CASSLQGSLTNYGYTF. The CDR3 DNA follows: TGTGCCAGCAGTCTACAGGGGAGCCTGACTAACTATGGCTACACCTTC.

The chain has TRBV12-3 or TRBV12-4 and TRBJ1-4; unclear D gene. This CDR3 is 15 amino acids long. V was trimmed by 2 bases and J by 5 bases, leaving 12 bases between them. The CDR3 reads CASSLSLGMNEKLFF. In nucleotides, the CDR3 is TGTGCCAGCAGTTTAAGTCTAGGGATGAATGAAAAACTGTTTTTT.

The J gene is TRBJ1-6, the V gene TRBV27, with D perhaps matching TRBD1 (5 bases). CDR1 MNHEY and CDR2 SMNVEV come from the germline V gene (reference sequence). The CDR3 is made up of 16 amino acids. V was shortened by 0 bases and J by 5 bases, with 11 bases between the two germline ends. The CDR3 is CASSLSGGPNNSPLHF. The CDR3 coding sequence is TGTGCCAGCAGTTTATCGGGGGGACCGAATAATTCACCCCTCCACTTT.

The V and J genes are TRBV7-3 and TRBJ2-5; D possibly corresponds to TRBD1 (6 bases). CDR3 length: 14 amino acids. Per the germline V gene, CDR1 is SGHTA and CDR2 is FQGTGA. V shed 5 bases and J shed 7 bases, with 17 bases lying between them. CDR3 amino acids: CASSPTGTTGTQYF. CDR3 bases: TGTGCCAGCAGCCCGACCGGGACAACGGGGACCCAGTACTTC.

At least ten counts were recorded for this clonotype. The rearrangement joins TRBV4-2 to TRBJ2-1; D gene ambiguous. The ends were cut back, 1 base at V and 2 bases at J, with 3 bases in the middle. The germline V gene encodes CDR1 LGHNA and CDR2 YNFKEQ. CDR3 length: 13 amino acids. The CDR3 sequence: CASSQGTYNEQFF. CDR3 in DNA: TGTGCCAGCAGCCAAGGGACCTACAATGAGCAGTTCTTC.

CDR3 region: CASSLDFGKNSPLHF. In DNA form, the CDR3 reads TGTGCCAGCAGCTTGGATTTCGGAAAAAATTCACCCCTCCACTTT. The V gene is TRBV5-4, the J gene TRBJ1-6, with no clear D. The germline gives CDR1 SGHNT, CDR2 YYREEE (reference sequence). Between the trimmed V and J ends, which lost 0 bases and 7 bases, there was a span of 11 bases. This CDR3 contains 15 residues. The full variable domain, completed using reference TRBV5-4 and TRBJ1-6, is ETGVTQSPTHLIKTRGQQVTLRCSSQSGHNTVSWYQQALGQGPQFIFQYYREEENGRGNFPPRFSGLQFPNYSSELNVNALELDDSALYLCASSLDFGKNSPLHFGNGTRLTVT.

Many counts were recorded for this clonotype. The rearrangement joins TRBV28 to TRBJ1-2, with 9 bases identical to TRBD1. Germline lookup yields CDR1 MDHEN and CDR2 SYDVKM. The ends lost 6 bases at V and 6 bases at J; junction bases unmatched: 5. The CDR3 length is 13 residues. As DNA, the CDR3 is TGTGCCAGCAGCAGGGACAGGGTTGATGGCTACACCTTC. Translated: CASSRDRVDGYTF.

This clonotype has only a few counts. The genes are TRBV7-2 and TRBJ2-3; 7 nucleotides match TRBD1. The CDR3 runs to 16 residues. V gave up 5 bases and J gave up 1 base; unmatched junction bases: 9. In germline, CDR1 is SGHTA, CDR2 FQGNSA. The CDR3 sequence: CASSPRQGSGTDTQYF. The CDR3 DNA reads as TGTGCCAGCAGCCCCCGACAGGGTTCGGGCACAGATACGCAGTATTTT.

This clonotype appeared a few times. The V call is TRBV28, the J call TRBJ2-7; TRBD1 aligns across 7 bases. J was trimmed by 2 bases and V by 5 bases; bases with no gene match: 6. This CDR3 region has 14 residues. CDR1 is MDHEN, CDR2 SYDVKM, per germline. The CDR3 nucleotides read TGTGCCAGCAGTACGACAGGGAGCGCCTACGAGCAGTACTTC. Its protein is CASSTTGSAYEQYF.

The chain recombines TRBV6-2 or TRBV6-3 with TRBJ2-7, with TRBD2 as a possible D gene (5 bases). Germline CDR1 MNHEY, CDR2 SVGEGT. The CDR3 extends over 13 amino acids. V gave up 0 bases and J gave up 7 bases, with 10 bases separating them. CDR3 amino acids: CASSYSPTGEQYF. DNA for the CDR3: TGTGCCAGCAGTTACTCCCCGACGGGGGAGCAGTACTTC.

This clonotype showed up many times. The chain has TRBV5-4 and TRBJ2-2; 7 nucleotides align to TRBD1. The CDR3 length is 13 residues. With V trimmed by 10 bases and J by 7 bases, 10 bases remained unmatched. The germline V gene encodes CDR1 SGHNT and CDR2 YYREEE (reference sequence). CDR3 sequence: CAARDSGNGELFF. The CDR3 DNA is TGTGCCGCCCGGGACAGTGGTAACGGGGAGCTGTTTTTT.

This clonotype was picked up a small number of times. The rearrangement uses TRBV20-1 and TRBJ1-6; 7 bases align to TRBD1. This CDR3 region has 13 residues. CDR1 and CDR2 (germline): DFQATT, SNEGSKA (reference sequence). After removal of 3 bases from V and 10 bases from J, the junction contained 6 bases not matched to a gene. The CDR3 region is CSARTGFGSPLHF. The CDR3 region has the DNA TGCAGTGCTAGGACAGGGTTTGGATCACCCCTCCACTTT.